The 19 T cell receptor beta chains in this list originate from one sample, sequenced in a study of T cell responses to AZD1222 COVID-19 vaccine. Produced via immunoSEQ multiplex PCR; TCRdb's table is partial and in-frame only. The data contain around 130,000 clones, around 84% of them singletons. The source material was peripheral blood, sampled on day 0 of AZD1222 vaccination. These receptors were collected from an adult in good health.

The rearrangement joins TRBV4-1 to TRBJ1-1; 8 nucleotides agree with TRBD1. The CDR3 loop spans 15 amino acids. V was pared by 2 bases and J by 4 bases, with 6 bases of the junction left unmatched. Looked up from germline, CDR1 is MGHRA and CDR2 is YSYEKL. The CDR3 DNA reads TGCGCCAGCAGCCAACCGACAGGGGTAAGCACTGAAGCTTTCTTT. Protein product: CASSQPTGVSTEAFF.

The CDR3 loop reads CASSHIRQDRNEQFF. As DNA, the CDR3 is TGTGCCAGCAGTCATATCCGGCAGGACCGGAATGAGCAGTTCTTC. The chain carries TRBV7-6 and TRBJ2-1, with D unclear. Looked up from germline, CDR1 is SGHVS and CDR2 is FNYEAQ. This CDR3 region has 15 residues. With 6 bases removed from V and 7 bases from J, the gap between germline ends came to 19 bases. Complete variable domain (other parts from reference TRBV7-6 and TRBJ2-1): GAGVSQSPRYKVTKRGQDVALRCDPISGHVSLYWYRQALGQGPEFLTYFNYEAQQDKSGLPNDRFSAERPEGSISTLTIQRTEQRDSAMYRCASSHIRQDRNEQFFGPGTRLTVL.

The gene calls are TRBV5-6 and TRBJ2-3; perhaps TRBD2 as D (6 bases). Germline-derived CDR1 and CDR2 are SGHDT and YYEEEE. This CDR3 region has 14 residues. The ends were cut back, 4 bases at V and 3 bases at J, with 12 bases in the middle. The CDR3: CASSLGTRTDTQYF. The CDR3 DNA reads TGTGCCAGCAGCCTCGGGACTCGAACAGATACGCAGTATTTT. Using reference TRBV5-6 and TRBJ2-3 for the parts outside the CDR3, the full variable domain is DAGVTQSPTHLIKTRGQQVTLRCSPKSGHDTVSWYQQALGQGPQFIFQYYEEEERQRGNFPDRFSGHQFPNYSSELNVNALLLGDSALYLCASSLGTRTDTQYFGPGTRLTVL.

The gene calls are TRBV7-8 and TRBJ2-7; D may be TRBD1 (5 bases). Germline lookup yields CDR1 SGHVS and CDR2 FQNEAQ. The CDR3 totals 17 residues. V lost 1 base, J lost 3 bases, and 19 bases lay in between. CDR3 protein: CASSLEVGRASFYEQYF. Here the CDR3 DNA reads TGTGCCAGCAGCTTAGAGGTGGGCAGGGCGAGCTTCTACGAGCAGTACTTC.

This clone appeared once. The chain uses TRBV5-5 and TRBJ2-7; the match to TRBD2 covers 8 bases. CDR1 is SGHKS, CDR2 YYEKEE, per germline (reference sequence). Trimming took 0 bases from V and 3 from J; bases not matched to a gene: 8. This CDR3 spans 16 amino acids. The CDR3 DNA follows: TGTGCCAGCAGCTTGGGGGGGAGCGGGAGCTTCTACGAGCAGTACTTC. It codes for CASSLGGSGSFYEQYF.

The gene calls are TRBV19 and TRBJ1-5; D is unresolved. Trimming removed 0 bases from V and 7 bases from J, with 22 bases in between. CDR3 size: 18 residues. Germline V CDR1 and CDR2: LNHDA, SQIVND (reference sequence). The CDR3 nucleotides are TGTGCCAGTAGTATAGATCGTGGTAGGGCGGCCCCCGGACAGCCCCAGCATTTT. Its translation: CASSIDRGRAAPGQPQHF.

This chain's CDR3 is CASSGTGTANEKLFF. CDR3 in DNA: TGCGCCAGCAGCGGAACCGGGACAGCTAATGAAAAACTGTTTTTT. V and J are TRBV5-1 and TRBJ1-4, with 7 bases fitting TRBD1. There are 15 residues in the CDR3. The germline V gene encodes CDR1 SGHRS and CDR2 YFSETQ. V shed 4 bases, J shed 3 bases, and the junction held 6 bases outside the gene matches.

The V gene is TRBV29-1, the J gene TRBJ2-7; D is ambiguous. Germline CDR1 reads SQVTM; CDR2 reads ANQGSEA. Between the trimmed V and J ends, which lost 5 bases and 6 bases, there was a span of 14 bases. CDR3 length equals 12 residues. This CDR3 reads CSVHTAAGEQYF. In DNA form, the CDR3 reads TGCAGCGTTCACACCGCAGCAGGCGAGCAGTACTTC.

J is TRBJ1-6 and V is TRBV7-9; 8 bases fit TRBD1. J gave up 9 bases and V 5 bases, and 6 bases lay outside the gene matches. CDR1 is SEHNR and CDR2 is FQNEAQ in the germline V gene (reference sequence). The CDR3 extends over 14 amino acids. The chain's CDR3 is CASSPSGGGSPLHF. Written as DNA, the CDR3 is TGTGCCAGCAGCCCCTCAGGGGGCGGTTCACCCCTCCACTTT.

V gene TRBV6-2 or TRBV6-3 combines with J gene TRBJ1-1; D not resolved. CDR1 and CDR2 (germline): MNHEY, SVGEGT. Trimming shortened V by 6 bases and J by 5 bases, and 19 bases separated the two germline ends. The CDR3 contains 15 residues. This CDR3 reads CASSLSTYDITEAFF. DNA of the CDR3: TGTGCCAGCAGCCTATCAACCTATGACATTACTGAAGCTTTCTTT.

The V gene is TRBV27, the J gene TRBJ1-1; D remains unclear. This CDR3 is 16 amino acids long. Germline CDR1 reads MNHEY; CDR2 reads SMNVEV (reference sequence). The V end lost 5 bases, the J end lost 1 base, and 17 bases lay between the germline ends. CDR3 amino acids: CASSPRAPSPNTEAFF. The CDR3, as DNA: TGTGCCAGCAGTCCCCGTGCACCATCCCCGAACACTGAAGCTTTCTTT.

This clone is a singleton in its sample. No DNA is shown, since the ends of the CDR3 on it are uncertain; the CDR3 is the one TCRdb lists. V and J are TRBV28 and TRBJ2-7; the table gives TRBD1 as D, unverified against the DNA. Looked up from germline, CDR1 is MDHEN and CDR2 is SYDVKM. The CDR3 has 14 amino acids, counting both end residues. CDR3 amino acids: CASSSGQGSYEQYF.

The CDR3 coding sequence is TGTGCCAGCAGTTACTTTCTAGCGGGTCGGGACAATGAGCAGTTCTTC. This gives the protein CASSYFLAGRDNEQFF. The V gene is TRBV6-6, the J gene TRBJ2-1; the match to TRBD2 covers 8 bases. V was pared by 1 base and J by 5 bases, with 7 bases of the junction left unmatched. Per the germline V gene, CDR1 is MNHNY and CDR2 is SVGAGI (reference sequence). This CDR3 contains 16 residues.

The chain recombines TRBV23-1 with TRBJ1-5; D is uncertain. TRBV23-1 is identified as an open reading frame with a role that is uncertain. CDR3 length: 22 residues. The V gene lost 2 bases and the J gene lost 0 bases, with 29 bases spanning the gap. The CDR3 spells CASSQISVEGLIAGYSNQPQHF. CDR3 bases: TGCGCCAGCAGTCAAATATCGGTGGAGGGTCTAATCGCGGGGTATAGCAATCAGCCCCAGCATTTT.

The CDR3 DNA is TGTGCCAGCAGCAAAGACGTGGGGGGGTATGGCTACACCTTC. This sequence encodes CASSKDVGGYGYTF. The rearrangement links TRBV21-1 to TRBJ1-2. TRBV21-1 is reported as a pseudogene. The CDR3 runs 14 residues.

This clone was seen a single time. The chain combines TRBV24-1 with TRBJ1-2; TRBD1 matches at 7 bases. V gave up 7 bases and J gave up 6 bases; unmatched junction bases: 10. Germline V CDR1 and CDR2: KGHDR, SFDVKD. This CDR3 region has 14 residues. CDR3 residues: CATSPTGKGDGYTF. CDR3 nucleotide sequence: TGTGCCACCAGCCCGACAGGGAAAGGCGATGGCTACACCTTC.

The chain employs TRBV4-3 and TRBJ2-1, with D unresolved. Germline V gene lookup returns CDR1 LGHNA and CDR2 YSLEER. This CDR3 comprises 17 residues. V gave up 1 base and J gave up 2 bases, with 15 bases separating them. CDR3 in DNA: TGCGCCAGCAGCCAAGCTTCGGCAGCGCTGGCCTACAATGAGCAGTTCTTC. It translates to CASSQASAALAYNEQFF.

The genes are TRBV27 and TRBJ1-5; TRBD1 matches 8 bases. Germline V gene sequence: CDR1 MNHEY, CDR2 SMNVEV (reference sequence). V lost 2 bases, J lost 6 bases, and 3 bases stayed unmatched. The CDR3 contains 14 residues. CDR3 residues: CASSLQGAGQPQHF. The CDR3 DNA follows: TGTGCCAGCAGTTTACAGGGGGCTGGTCAGCCCCAGCATTTT.

This chain connects TRBV5-1 to TRBJ2-3; the match to TRBD2 covers 11 bases. Germline V gene sequence: CDR1 SGHRS, CDR2 YFSETQ. Trimming removed 3 bases from V and 13 bases from J; junction bases left unmatched: 7. This CDR3 is built from 13 residues. The CDR3 region is CASSWGLAEVEYF. The DNA for the CDR3 is TGCGCCAGCAGCTGGGGACTAGCGGAGGTAGAGTATTTT.